Sequencing of this T cell receptor (beta chain) was carried out in a study of tumor T cells in aggressive B-cell lymphoma. V was clipped by 4 bases and J by 5 bases; unmatched bases: 8. The CDR3 is 16 residues long. Germline CDR1 and CDR2: SGDLS and YYNGEE. Sequencing used immunoSEQ multiplex PCR; TCRdb keeps in-frame clones, though not all of them. The sample shows about 3,900 clones, roughly four fifths of them seen only once. The chain joins TRBV9 to TRBJ2-3; 12 bases line up with TRBD2. Input material: tumor tissue. The sequence came from an adult with diffuse large B cell lymphoma. The CDR3 DNA reads TGTGCCAGCAGCCTACGGACTAGCGGGATTGAAGATACGCAGTATTTT. Protein product: CASSLRTSGIEDTQYF.